The 2 T cell receptor beta chains in this list originate from one sample, sequenced in a study of T cells in Graves' hyperthyroidism and ophthalmopathy. Researchers took RNA transcripts and amplified the TCR beta CDR3 regions from them. When the TCR CDR3 underwent first-round RT-PCR, the HTBI primer set was used. TCRdb used MiXCR to reprocess the multiplex PCR reads, holding one entry per CDR3 protein. The sample holds 450,000 to 650,000 distinct CDR3 sequences, 15% to 20% seen once. The sequenced sample was blood. The receptors shown here come from a woman aged 18-30 years with Graves' ophthalmopathy.

This clonotype turned up a few times. A much larger clone lies one base from this, so it may be a read error. The chain employs TRBV5-1 and TRBJ1-1; D unresolved. Trimming removed 0 bases at V and 1 base at J, with 10 bases between. The CDR3 extends over 15 amino acids. The V gene's germline CDR1 is SGHRS and CDR2 YFSETQ. DNA of the CDR3: TGCGCCAGCAGCTTGGGGTCACGTCAGAACACTGAAGCTTTCTTT. The encoded protein is CASSLGSRQNTEAFF.

The chain employs TRBV9 and TRBJ2-2; D is possibly TRBD2 (5 bases). V lost 1 base, J lost 3 bases, and 22 bases lay in between. The CDR3 contains 19 residues. Germline CDR1 SGDLS, CDR2 YYNGEE. The CDR3 protein is CASSVKPEEDFSYTGELFF. The CDR3 DNA reads as TGTGCCAGCAGCGTAAAACCCGAGGAGGACTTTTCCTACACCGGGGAGCTGTTTTTT.